The entry that follows covers one T cell receptor (beta chain) sequence. The data belong to a study of technical replicates of blood from a handful of donors. Using immunoSEQ multiplex PCR, the repertoire was profiled, and TCRdb retains in-frame clones only, with some absent. The data contain 55,000 to 80,000 clones, about 90% of them singletons. The V and J ends lost 1 base and 4 bases respectively, with 11 bases between them. CDR1 is LGHNA, CDR2 YNFKEQ, per germline. The CDR3 has 15 residues. The chain joins TRBV4-2 to TRBJ2-1, with D possibly being TRBD2 (6 bases). Material for sequencing was T cells isolated from PBMCs. The TCR originated in a human donor in good health. The CDR3 DNA sequence: TGTGCCAGCAGCCAAGTTTTAGCGGAGTACAATGAGCAGTTCTTC. Protein sequence: CASSQVLAEYNEQFF.